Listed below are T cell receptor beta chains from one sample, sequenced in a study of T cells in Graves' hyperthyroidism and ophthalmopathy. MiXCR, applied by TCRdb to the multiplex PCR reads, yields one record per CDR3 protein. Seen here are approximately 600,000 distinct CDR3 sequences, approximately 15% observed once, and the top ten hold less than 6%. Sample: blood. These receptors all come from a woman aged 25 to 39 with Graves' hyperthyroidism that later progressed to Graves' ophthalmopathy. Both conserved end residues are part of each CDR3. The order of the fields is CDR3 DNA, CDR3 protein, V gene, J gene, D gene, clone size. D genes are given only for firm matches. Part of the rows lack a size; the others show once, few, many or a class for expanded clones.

TGTGCCACCAGTGATGGCGGACAGGCTCAAGAGACCCAGTACTTC	CATSDGGQAQETQYF	TRBV24-1	TRBJ2-5	TRBD1	many
TGTGCCAGCAGCGTGGGGGAAGCGGGAGGATGGGGAGAGACCCAGTACTTC	CASSVGEAGGWGETQYF	TRBV9	TRBJ2-5	TRBD2	.
TGTGCCAGCAACAGCCGGTTCGGCGAGCAGTACTTC	CASNSRFGEQYF	TRBV12-3/TRBV12-4	TRBJ2-7	.	many
TGTGCCAGCACGACGAACACTGAAGCTTTCTTT	CASTTNTEAFF	TRBV28	TRBJ1-1	.	many
TGTGCCAGCAGGGCGACAGGGGGGGATCAGCCCCAGCATTTT	CASRATGGDQPQHF	TRBV7-2	TRBJ1-5	TRBD1	many
TGCGCCAGCAGCCTTGGAGCCAGCGGGACCCTGGCAGATGAGCAGTTCTTC	CASSLGASGTLADEQFF	TRBV4-1	TRBJ2-1	TRBD2	few
TGTGCCAGCTCACTCCAGGACGGCGAGCAGTACTTC	CASSLQDGEQYF	TRBV18	TRBJ2-7	.	many
TGTGCCAGCAGCGAACAGGCTACCTCCCTTTATGCGCAGTTCTTC	CASSEQATSLYAQFF	TRBV9	TRBJ2-1	.	.
TGCGCCAGCAGCTTGGAAACGGGCGGCTCTGGAAACACCATATATTTT	CASSLETGGSGNTIYF	TRBV5-1	TRBJ1-3	.	.
TGTGCCAGCTCACCATCCTCGCCGGGCTCTACAGAGACCCAGTACTTC	CASSPSSPGSTETQYF	TRBV18	TRBJ2-5	.	many
TGTGCCAGCAGCTCGGGACTCGAGGGGTACAATGAGCAGTTCTTC	CASSSGLEGYNEQFF	TRBV5-6	TRBJ2-1	.	.
TGTGCCAGCAGCCTTACAGAGACAGGGGTTAGAGAAAAACTGTTTTTT	CASSLTETGVREKLFF	TRBV7-9	TRBJ1-4	TRBD1	few
TGTGCCAGCAGCTCCGGGCCCCACTACTACGAGCAGTACTTC	CASSSGPHYYEQYF	TRBV11-2	TRBJ2-7	.	few
TGTGCCAGTAGTATCATACTTAGGAGAGACAGCCGGGGTACTGAAGCTTTCTTT	CASSIILRRDSRGTEAFF	TRBV19	TRBJ1-1	.	.
TGCAGTGCTCCCCCCCCGGGGATCGGCACTGAAGCTTTCTTT	CSAPPPGIGTEAFF	TRBV20-1	TRBJ1-1	.	many
TGTGCCAGCAGTGATGAATTAATGGGACCGACGGCTGAAAAACTGTTTTTT	CASSDELMGPTAEKLFF	TRBV2	TRBJ1-4	.	many
TGTGCCAGCAGCTTAGGACCTTACGGCACAGATACGCAGTATTTT	CASSLGPYGTDTQYF	TRBV7-9	TRBJ2-3	.	.
TGTGCCAGCAGTGATCGGACAGGGGGAAAGACCCAGTACTTC	CASSDRTGGKTQYF	TRBV2	TRBJ2-5	TRBD1	many
TGTGCCAGCAGTTTACTGGGGGGGGGATCCTACGAGCAGTACTTC	CASSLLGGGSYEQYF	TRBV27	TRBJ2-7	TRBD2	.
TGTGCCAGCAGTTTTAGGACGGGAGCTAACTATGGCTACACCTTC	CASSFRTGANYGYTF	TRBV5-4	TRBJ1-2	.	.
TGTGCTAGTGGTCCCGGGACAGGGGGGGATTACAGTGAAAAACTGTTTTTT	CASGPGTGGDYSEKLFF	TRBV12-5	TRBJ1-4	TRBD1	many
TGTGCCAGCAGCCCAGGACAGTTTTACACTGAAGCTTTCTTT	CASSPGQFYTEAFF	TRBV12-3/TRBV12-4	TRBJ1-1	.	many
TGTGCCAGCAGCCAAGACGGTGGAGGGCGGAACACTGAAGCTTTCTTT	CASSQDGGGRNTEAFF	TRBV3-1	TRBJ1-1	.	many
TGTGCCAGCAGTGACCAGGGGGCCGAAGAGACCCAGTACTTC	CASSDQGAEETQYF	TRBV6-1	TRBJ2-5	TRBD1	many
TGCAGTGCTAGACAGGGGGTTGGCACAGATACGCAGTATTTT	CSARQGVGTDTQYF	TRBV20-1	TRBJ2-3	TRBD1	few
TGTGCCAGCAGACTAAGTGGCAGGGCCTATGGCTACACCTTC	CASRLSGRAYGYTF	TRBV6-2/TRBV6-3	TRBJ1-2	.	.
TGTGCCAGCCGACCATCCGGGACTCTCTACGAGCAGTACTTC	CASRPSGTLYEQYF	TRBV28	TRBJ2-7	.	many
TGCAGCGTTGAGGGACTAGCGGACAACAATGAGCAGTTCTTC	CSVEGLADNNEQFF	TRBV29-1	TRBJ2-1	TRBD2	many
TGTGCCAGTTCCCATGACTTACAGCTTAGCAATCAGCCCCAGCATTTT	CASSHDLQLSNQPQHF	TRBV19	TRBJ1-5	.	.
TGTGCCAGCAGTTATTTAGCGCCCAACTCCTACGAGCAGTACTTC	CASSYLAPNSYEQYF	TRBV6-2/TRBV6-3	TRBJ2-7	.	many
TGTGCCATCAGTGAGTCATGGCGGGAGGGCACAGATACGCAGTATTTT	CAISESWREGTDTQYF	TRBV10-3	TRBJ2-3	TRBD2	many
TGTGCCAGCGCTCCTAGCGGGCTGTACGAGCAGTACTTC	CASAPSGLYEQYF	TRBV11-3	TRBJ2-7	TRBD2	many
TGTGCCAGCAGCTTAAGCGGGGACAGCTCCTACGAGCAGTACTTC	CASSLSGDSSYEQYF	TRBV7-2	TRBJ2-7	.	many
TGTGCCAGCAGAAAGCGGGGGGGGTTGAACACTGAAGCTTTCTTT	CASRKRGGLNTEAFF	TRBV7-2	TRBJ1-1	.	many
TGTGCCAGCAGTCCTACAGCACTATACGGGACTGAAGCTTTCTTT	CASSPTALYGTEAFF	TRBV12-3/TRBV12-4	TRBJ1-1	.	many
TGTGCCAGCAAATGGGGAGCTGGGGCCAACGTCCTGACTTTC	CASKWGAGANVLTF	TRBV27	TRBJ2-6	.	many